This TCR beta chain was identified during a study of T cell changes during pregnancy in multiple sclerosis (dated by TCRdb to between 2018 and 2021). At the level of the whole study: Changes in the T cell repertoire over the course of pregnancy were examined in this study in women with multiple sclerosis.

Library prep was done by the immunoSEQ multiplex PCR assay. TCRdb carries this immuneACCESS record with in-frame sequences only. Its versions omit some clonotypes, under half of them owing to an unresolved V gene in the studies checked, with the rest unexplained. For this sample there are 75,000 to 100,000 clones; about 90% appear just once. The ten largest account for about 2% of the sample. Comment on this clone: What antigen it recognizes has not been identified. There are no base qualities to consult, and no much larger clone falls within one base.

CDR1 SGHNT and CDR2 YYREEE were looked up in the germline V gene (reference sequence). There are 15 amino acids in the CDR3, from cysteine to phenylalanine inclusive. The entry retains the CDR3 DNA only, 45 bases that are in frame from base 1. The junction shows trimming of 1 base on V and 3 bases on J, and the gene matches do not reach 5 bases of it. The receptor was isolated from a female donor in good health, enrolled as a control in a pregnancy study. Sequencing used peripheral blood, obtained after pregnancy. The rearranged chain carries TRBV5-4 and TRBJ2-3, with TRBD2 matching 7 junction bases. The DNA reads TGTGCCAGCAGCTTGAGAGCGGGACCTACAGATACGCAGTATTTT. This codes for CASSLRAGPTDTQYF.